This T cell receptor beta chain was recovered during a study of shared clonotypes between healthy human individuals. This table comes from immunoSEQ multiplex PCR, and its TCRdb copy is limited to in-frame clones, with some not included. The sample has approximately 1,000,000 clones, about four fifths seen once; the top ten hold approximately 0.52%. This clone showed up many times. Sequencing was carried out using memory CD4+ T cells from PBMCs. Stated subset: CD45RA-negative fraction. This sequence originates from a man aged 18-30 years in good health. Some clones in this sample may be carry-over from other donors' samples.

The CDR3 DNA reads as TGCGCCAGCAGCTTCGGCAGGTACTCTGGGGCCAACGTCCTGACTTTC. This encodes CASSFGRYSGANVLTF. V and J are TRBV5-1 and TRBJ2-6; D remains unclear. Trimming pared 2 bases from V and 0 bases from J, leaving 9 bases between. The V gene's germline CDR1 is SGHRS and CDR2 YFSETQ. CDR3 length equals 16 residues.